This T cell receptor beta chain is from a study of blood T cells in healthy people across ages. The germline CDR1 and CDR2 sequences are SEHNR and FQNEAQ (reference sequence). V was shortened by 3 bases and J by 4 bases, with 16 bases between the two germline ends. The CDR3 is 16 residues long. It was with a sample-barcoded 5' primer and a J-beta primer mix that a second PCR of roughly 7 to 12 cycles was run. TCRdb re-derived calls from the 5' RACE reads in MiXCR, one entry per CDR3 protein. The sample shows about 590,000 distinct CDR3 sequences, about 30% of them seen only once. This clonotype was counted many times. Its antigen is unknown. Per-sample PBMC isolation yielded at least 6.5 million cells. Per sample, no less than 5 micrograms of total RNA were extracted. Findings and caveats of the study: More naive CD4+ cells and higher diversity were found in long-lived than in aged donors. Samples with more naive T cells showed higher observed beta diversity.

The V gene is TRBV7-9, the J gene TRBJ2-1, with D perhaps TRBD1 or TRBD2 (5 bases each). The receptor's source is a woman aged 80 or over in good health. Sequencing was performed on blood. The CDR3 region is CASSFWGNQLYNEQFF. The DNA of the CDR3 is TGTGCCAGCAGCTTTTGGGGGAACCAACTATACAATGAGCAGTTCTTC.